These T cell receptor beta chains were read from a single sample in a study of OX40 agonist ivuxolimab in advanced cancers. Only in-frame clones appear in the TCRdb table, and some are missing; sequencing was by immunoSEQ multiplex PCR. Seen here are 95,000 to 150,000 clones, 93% observed once, and the top ten hold approximately 0.15%. Sequenced here: CD4+ or CD8+ T cells sorted from blood, sampled in a trial of the OX40 agonist ivuxolimab. The source of these receptors is an adult with an advanced solid tumor such as melanoma, head and neck, liver or kidney cancer. Each CDR3 is given with its conserved first and last residue. The order of the fields is D gene, V gene, clone size, J gene, CDR3 DNA, CDR3 protein. A D gene is named only where the DNA matches it firmly. Not all rows give a size; the values are once, few, many and, for expanded clones, a class.

NA,TRBV5-4,NA,TRBJ2-2,TGTGCCAGCAGCTGGACTTTGAACACCGGGGAGCTGTTTTTT,CASSWTLNTGELFF
NA,TRBV5-1,NA,TRBJ2-5,TGCGCCAGCAGCTTGTCGCAGGGGTACCAAGAGACCCAGTACTTC,CASSLSQGYQETQYF
NA,TRBV30,NA,TRBJ1-6,TGTGCCTGGAGTGTAAAGTCAGGGATAGATAATTCACCCCTCCACTTT,CAWSVKSGIDNSPLHF
TRBD1,TRBV18,NA,TRBJ1-4,TGTGCCAGCTCACCGCAGGACAGGGGAAATGAAAAACTGTTTTTT,CASSPQDRGNEKLFF
TRBD1,TRBV28,once,TRBJ2-2,TGTGCCAGCAGACCGACAGGGTTTGGTCTGACCGGGGAGCTGTTTTTT,CASRPTGFGLTGELFF
NA,TRBV11-2,NA,TRBJ2-4,TGTGCCAGCAGCTTAGATTGGACACGCGCCGAGTACTTC,CASSLDWTRAEYF
TRBD2,TRBV5-4,NA,TRBJ2-1,TGTGCCAGCAGCCCGGAACTGGGACTAGCGGGGGGGAGGACTGAGCAGTTCTTC,CASSPELGLAGGRTEQFF
TRBD2,TRBV6-1,NA,TRBJ2-5,TGTGCCAGCAGTGAAAACGCGGGGGGTCGGGGGACCCAGTACTTC,CASSENAGGRGTQYF
TRBD2,TRBV28,NA,TRBJ2-5,TGTGCCAGCAGTCTCGGGGGGGCTGAGGAGACCCAGTACTTC,CASSLGGAEETQYF
NA,TRBV6-5,NA,TRBJ1-1,TGTGCCAGCAGTTCTATAGGGCCCCTGGGGGCTTTCTTT,CASSSIGPLGAFF
NA,TRBV7-8,NA,TRBJ1-6,TGTGCCAGCAGCTTCCTACAGGGCGGGGGGAATTCACCCCTCCACTTT,CASSFLQGGGNSPLHF
NA,TRBV19,few,TRBJ2-1,TGTGCCAGTAGTTTAAGGAACCATGAGCAGTTCTTC,CASSLRNHEQFF
TRBD1,TRBV9,NA,TRBJ1-3,TGTGCCAGCAGCGCAACACAGGGGACTTATGGAAACACCATATATTTT,CASSATQGTYGNTIYF
TRBD1,TRBV11-2,NA,TRBJ2-4,TGTGCCAGCAGCTCCTTCGGGACAGGGGAAAACATTCAGTACTTC,CASSSFGTGENIQYF
TRBD1,TRBV5-3,once,TRBJ2-7,TGTGCCAGCAGCTTAGCTGGACAGGGCTACGAGCAGTACTTC,CASSLAGQGYEQYF
NA,TRBV5-1,NA,TRBJ2-1,TGCGCCAGCAGCTTCGGGCAGGGAAGCTACAATGAGCAGTTCTTC,CASSFGQGSYNEQFF
TRBD1,TRBV10-3,once,TRBJ2-7,TGTGCCATCAGTGAGCGGGGCAGGGGGCGGGGAGTCTACGAGCAGTACTTC,CAISERGRGRGVYEQYF
NA,TRBV4-2,NA,TRBJ2-4,TGTGCCAGCAGCCAAGATAAGGGGGTCGCGGCCAAAAACATTCAGTACTTC,CASSQDKGVAAKNIQYF
TRBD2,TRBV7-3,once,TRBJ2-1,TGTGCCAGCAGCTTAAACCCGGGACTAGCGGGAGGATCGCAGTTCTTC,CASSLNPGLAGGSQFF
TRBD1,TRBV6-4,NA,TRBJ2-3,TGTGCCAGCAGTGACCAGGGGGCAGATACGCAGTATTTT,CASSDQGADTQYF
NA,TRBV6-6,NA,TRBJ1-2,TGTGCCAGCAGGGGGGGAGTGGGGACAATTAACTATGGCTACACCTTC,CASRGGVGTINYGYTF
NA,TRBV19,NA,TRBJ2-7,TGTGCCAGTAGTACGAGTGGGGCCTACGAGCAGTACTTC,CASSTSGAYEQYF
NA,TRBV6-1,NA,TRBJ2-3,TGTGCCAGCAGTCGACTTCCCCGGGGCACAGATACGCAGTATTTT,CASSRLPRGTDTQYF
TRBD2,TRBV19,NA,TRBJ2-2,TGTGCCAGTAGTCTAGGGAGGGACACCGGGGAGCTGTTTTTT,CASSLGRDTGELFF
TRBD1,TRBV28,NA,TRBJ1-5,TGTGCCAGCAGCTCAGGGAGGGGGCTACATCAGCCCCAGCATTTT,CASSSGRGLHQPQHF